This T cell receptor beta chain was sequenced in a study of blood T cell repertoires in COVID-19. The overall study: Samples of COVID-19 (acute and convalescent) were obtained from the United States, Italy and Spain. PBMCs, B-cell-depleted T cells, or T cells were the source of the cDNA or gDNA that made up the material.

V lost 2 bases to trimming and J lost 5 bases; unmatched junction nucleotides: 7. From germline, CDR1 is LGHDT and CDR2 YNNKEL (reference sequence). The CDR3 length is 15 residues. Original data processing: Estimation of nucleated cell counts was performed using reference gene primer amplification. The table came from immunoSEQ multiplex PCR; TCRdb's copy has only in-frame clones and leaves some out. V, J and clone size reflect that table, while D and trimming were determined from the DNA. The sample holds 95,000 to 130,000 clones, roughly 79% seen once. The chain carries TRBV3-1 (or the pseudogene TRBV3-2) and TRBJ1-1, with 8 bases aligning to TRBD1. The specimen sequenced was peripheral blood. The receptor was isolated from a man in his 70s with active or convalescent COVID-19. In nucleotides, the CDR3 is TGTGCCAGCAGCCAACCGATTAACAGGGGGACTGAAGCTTTCTTT. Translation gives CASSQPINRGTEAFF.